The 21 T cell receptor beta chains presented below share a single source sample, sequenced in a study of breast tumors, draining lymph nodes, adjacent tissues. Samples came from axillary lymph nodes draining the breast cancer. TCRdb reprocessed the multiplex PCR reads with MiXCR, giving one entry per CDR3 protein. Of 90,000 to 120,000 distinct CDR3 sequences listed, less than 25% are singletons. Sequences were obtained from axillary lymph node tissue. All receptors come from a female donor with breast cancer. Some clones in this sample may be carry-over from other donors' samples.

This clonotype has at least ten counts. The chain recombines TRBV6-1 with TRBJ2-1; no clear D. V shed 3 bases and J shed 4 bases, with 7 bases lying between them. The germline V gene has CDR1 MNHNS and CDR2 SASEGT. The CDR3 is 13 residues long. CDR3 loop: CASSDGFYNEQFF. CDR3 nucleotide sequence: TGTGCCAGCAGTGACGGATTTTACAATGAGCAGTTCTTC.

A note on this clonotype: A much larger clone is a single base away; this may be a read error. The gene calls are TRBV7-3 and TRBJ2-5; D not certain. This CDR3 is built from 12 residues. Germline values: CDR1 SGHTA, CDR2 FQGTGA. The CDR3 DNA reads TGTGCCGGCAGCCCCGACCAAGAGACCCAGTACTTC. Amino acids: CAGSPDQETQYF.

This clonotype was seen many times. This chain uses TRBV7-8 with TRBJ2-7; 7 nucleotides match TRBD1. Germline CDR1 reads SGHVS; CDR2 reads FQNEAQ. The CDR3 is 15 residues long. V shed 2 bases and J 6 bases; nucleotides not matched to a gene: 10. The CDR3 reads CASSLYTTGAPEQYF. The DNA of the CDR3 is TGTGCCAGCAGCTTATACACTACAGGGGCCCCCGAGCAGTACTTC.

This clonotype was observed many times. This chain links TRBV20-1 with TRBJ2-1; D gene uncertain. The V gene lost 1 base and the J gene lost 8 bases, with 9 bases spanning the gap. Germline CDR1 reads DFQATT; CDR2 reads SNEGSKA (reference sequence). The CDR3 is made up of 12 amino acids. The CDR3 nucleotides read TGCAGTGCTAGAGCGATCACGCATGAGCAGTTCTTC. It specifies CSARAITHEQFF.

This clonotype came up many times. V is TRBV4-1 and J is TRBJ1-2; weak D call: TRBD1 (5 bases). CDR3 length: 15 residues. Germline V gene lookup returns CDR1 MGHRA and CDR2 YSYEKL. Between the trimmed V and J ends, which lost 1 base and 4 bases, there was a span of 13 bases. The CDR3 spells CASSQVPGAAYGYTF. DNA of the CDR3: TGCGCCAGCAGCCAAGTCCCCGGGGCTGCCTATGGCTACACCTTC.

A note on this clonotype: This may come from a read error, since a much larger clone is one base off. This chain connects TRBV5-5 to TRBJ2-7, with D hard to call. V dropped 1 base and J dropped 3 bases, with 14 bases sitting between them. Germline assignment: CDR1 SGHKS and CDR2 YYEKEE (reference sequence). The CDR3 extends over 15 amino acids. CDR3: CASSLSPPNNYEQYF. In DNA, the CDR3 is TGTGCCAGCAGCTTGTCCCCTCCGAATAACTACGAGCAGTACTTC. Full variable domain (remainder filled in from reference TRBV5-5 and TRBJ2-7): DAGVTQSPTHLIKTRGQQVTLRCSPISGHKSVSWYQQVLGQGPQFIFQYYEKEERGRGNFPDRFSARQFPNYSSELNVNALLLGDSALYLCASSLSPPNNYEQYFGPGTRLTVT.

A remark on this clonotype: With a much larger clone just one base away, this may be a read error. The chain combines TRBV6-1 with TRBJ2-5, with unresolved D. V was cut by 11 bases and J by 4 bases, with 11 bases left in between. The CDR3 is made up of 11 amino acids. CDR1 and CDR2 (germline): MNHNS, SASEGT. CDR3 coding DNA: TGTGCCGGCACTCCGGTAGAGACCCAGTACTTC. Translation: CAGTPVETQYF.

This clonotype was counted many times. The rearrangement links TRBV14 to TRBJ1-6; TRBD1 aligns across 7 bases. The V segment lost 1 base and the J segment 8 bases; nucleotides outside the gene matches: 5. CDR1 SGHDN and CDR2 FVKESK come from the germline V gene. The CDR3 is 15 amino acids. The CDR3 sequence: CASSQVGGMYSPLHF. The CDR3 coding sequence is TGTGCCAGCAGCCAAGTAGGGGGCATGTATTCACCCCTCCACTTT.

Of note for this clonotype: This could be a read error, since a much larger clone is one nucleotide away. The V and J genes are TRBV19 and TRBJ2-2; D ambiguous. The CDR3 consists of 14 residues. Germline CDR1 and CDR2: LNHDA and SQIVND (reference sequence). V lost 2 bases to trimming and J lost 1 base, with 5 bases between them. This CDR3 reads CASSIPQNTGELFF. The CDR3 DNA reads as TGTGCCAGTAGTATACCACAGAACACCGGGGAGCTGTTTTTT.

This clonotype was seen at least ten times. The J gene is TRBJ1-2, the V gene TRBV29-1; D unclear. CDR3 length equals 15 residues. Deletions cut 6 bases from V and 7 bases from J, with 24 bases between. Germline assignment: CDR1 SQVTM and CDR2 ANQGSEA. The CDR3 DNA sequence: TGCAGCGTGTCCCACGGCTTACAGAGAATGAGTGGCTACACCTTC. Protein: CSVSHGLQRMSGYTF. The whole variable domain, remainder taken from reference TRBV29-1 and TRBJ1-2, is SAVISQKPSRDICQRGTSLTIQCQVDSQVTMMFWYRQQPGQSLTLIATANQGSEATYESGFVIDKFPISRPNLTFSTLTVSNMSPEDSSIYLCSVSHGLQRMSGYTFGSGTRLTVV.

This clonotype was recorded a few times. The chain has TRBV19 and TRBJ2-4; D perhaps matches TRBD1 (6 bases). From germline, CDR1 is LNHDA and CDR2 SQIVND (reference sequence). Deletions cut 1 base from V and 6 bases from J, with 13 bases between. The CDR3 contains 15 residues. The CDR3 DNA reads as TGTGCCAGTAGTATAGGCCAGACAGGTCTAAACATTCAGTACTTC. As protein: CASSIGQTGLNIQYF.

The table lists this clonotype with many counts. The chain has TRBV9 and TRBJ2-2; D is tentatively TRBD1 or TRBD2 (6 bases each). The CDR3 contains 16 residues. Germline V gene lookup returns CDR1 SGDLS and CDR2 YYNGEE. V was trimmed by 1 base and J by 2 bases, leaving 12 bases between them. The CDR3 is CASSVNSGANTGELFF. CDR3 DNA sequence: TGTGCCAGCAGCGTAAACTCGGGGGCTAACACCGGGGAGCTGTTTTTT. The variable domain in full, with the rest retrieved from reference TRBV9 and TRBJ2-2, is DSGVTQTPKHLITATGQRVTLRCSPRSGDLSVYWYQQSLDQGLQFLIQYYNGEERAKGNILERFSAQQFPDLHSELNLSSLELGDSALYFCASSVNSGANTGELFFGEGSRLTVL.

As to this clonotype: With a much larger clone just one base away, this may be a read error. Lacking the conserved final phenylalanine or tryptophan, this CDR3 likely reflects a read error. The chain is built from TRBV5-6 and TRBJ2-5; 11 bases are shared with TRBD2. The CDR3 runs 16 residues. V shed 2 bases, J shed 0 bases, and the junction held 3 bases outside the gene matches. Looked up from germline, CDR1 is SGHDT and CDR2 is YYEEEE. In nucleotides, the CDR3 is TGTGCCAGCAGCTTCAGACTAGCGGGGAACCAAGAGACCCAGTACCTC. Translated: CASSFRLAGNQETQYL.

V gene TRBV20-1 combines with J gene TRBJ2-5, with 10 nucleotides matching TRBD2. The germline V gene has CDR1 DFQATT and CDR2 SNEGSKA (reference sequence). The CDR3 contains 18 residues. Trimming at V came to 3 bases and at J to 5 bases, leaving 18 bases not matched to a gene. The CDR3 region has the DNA TGCAGTGCTAGTAACCCGAGCGGGGGGGCAGGGGGCTTGGAGACCCAGTACTTC. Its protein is CSASNPSGGAGGLETQYF.

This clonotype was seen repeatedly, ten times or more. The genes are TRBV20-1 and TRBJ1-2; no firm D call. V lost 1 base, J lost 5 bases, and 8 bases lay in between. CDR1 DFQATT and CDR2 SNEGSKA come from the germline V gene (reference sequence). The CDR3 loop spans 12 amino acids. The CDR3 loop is CSARVSLYGYTF. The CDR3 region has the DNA TGCAGTGCTAGAGTTTCCCTTTATGGCTACACCTTC.

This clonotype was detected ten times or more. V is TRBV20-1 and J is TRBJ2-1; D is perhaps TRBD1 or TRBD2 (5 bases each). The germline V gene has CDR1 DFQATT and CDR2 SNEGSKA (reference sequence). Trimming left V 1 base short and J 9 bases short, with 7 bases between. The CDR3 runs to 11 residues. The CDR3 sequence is CSARGGAEQFF. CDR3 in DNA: TGCAGTGCTAGAGGAGGGGCTGAGCAGTTCTTC.

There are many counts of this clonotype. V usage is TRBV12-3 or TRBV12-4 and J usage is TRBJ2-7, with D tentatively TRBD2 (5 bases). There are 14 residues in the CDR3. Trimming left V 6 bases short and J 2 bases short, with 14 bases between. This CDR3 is CASSPSGSAYEQYF. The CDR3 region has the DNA TGTGCCAGCAGCCCGTCGGGGTCTGCCTACGAGCAGTACTTC.

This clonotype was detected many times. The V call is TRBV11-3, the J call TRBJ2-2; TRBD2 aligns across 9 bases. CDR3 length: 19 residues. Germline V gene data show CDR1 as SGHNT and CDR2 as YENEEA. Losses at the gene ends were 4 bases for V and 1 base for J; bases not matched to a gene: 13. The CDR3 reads CASSSGIAGADRNTGELFF. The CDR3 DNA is TGTGCCAGCAGCTCGGGAATAGCGGGAGCGGATCGGAACACCGGGGAGCTGTTTTTT.

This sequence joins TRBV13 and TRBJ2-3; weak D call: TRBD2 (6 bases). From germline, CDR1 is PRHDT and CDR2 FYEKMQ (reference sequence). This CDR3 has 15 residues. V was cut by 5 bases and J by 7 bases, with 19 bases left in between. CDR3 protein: CASSQPGLGLHTQYF. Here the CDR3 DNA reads TGTGCCAGCAGCCAGCCGGGACTCGGTCTTCATACGCAGTATTTT.

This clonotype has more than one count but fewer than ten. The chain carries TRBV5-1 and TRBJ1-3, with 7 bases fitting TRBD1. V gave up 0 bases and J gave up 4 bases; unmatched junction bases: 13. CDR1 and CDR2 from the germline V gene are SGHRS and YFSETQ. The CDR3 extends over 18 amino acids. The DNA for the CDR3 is TGCGCCAGCAGCTTGGACCCCGTGACAGGGACGGCCGGAAACACCATATATTTT. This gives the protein CASSLDPVTGTAGNTIYF.

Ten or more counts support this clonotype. In nucleotides, the CDR3 is TGTGCCAGCATGGGGGACAGGGGGCGTAACTATGGCTACACCTTC. This codes for CASMGDRGRNYGYTF. The chain carries TRBV2 and TRBJ1-2, with 12 bases aligning to TRBD1. V trimming: 7 bases; J trimming: 1 base; junction bases outside the gene matches: 4. Germline CDR1 reads SNHLY; CDR2 reads FYNNEI. This CDR3 has 15 amino acids. Variable domain in full (rest from reference TRBV2 and TRBJ1-2): EPEVTQTPSHQVTQMGQEVILRCVPISNHLYFYWYRQILGQKVEFLVSFYNNEISEKSEIFDDQFSVERPDGSNFTLKIRSTKLEDSAMYFCASMGDRGRNYGYTFGSGTRLTVV.